The 4 T cell receptor beta chains below all came from one sample that was sequenced in a study of T cell responses to AZD1222 COVID-19 vaccine. TCRdb's copy holds only in-frame clones and misses some; the assay was immunoSEQ multiplex PCR. Found here are approximately 74,000 clones, around 86% of them singletons; the top ten hold about 2.4%. The source was peripheral blood, collected on day 0 of AZD1222 vaccination. These receptors all come from an adult in good health.

The gene calls are TRBV19 and TRBJ2-3; TRBD1 might be the D (6 bases). V was shortened by 7 bases and J by 1 base, with 15 bases between the two germline ends. The CDR3 is 15 amino acids. CDR1 LNHDA and CDR2 SQIVND come from the germline V gene (reference sequence). CDR3 region: CASMGASVGTDTQYF. The CDR3 region has the DNA TGTGCCAGTATGGGGGCCAGCGTGGGCACAGATACGCAGTATTTT.

The chain joins TRBV27 to TRBJ2-2; 11 nucleotides match TRBD2. Germline V gene data show CDR1 as MNHEY and CDR2 as SMNVEV (reference sequence). V shed 2 bases, J shed 3 bases, and the junction held 2 bases outside the gene matches. The CDR3 length is 16 residues. The CDR3, as DNA: TGTGCCAGCAGTTTACGTAGCGGGGGGGACACCGGGGAGCTGTTTTTT. The encoded protein is CASSLRSGGDTGELFF.

This clone was found once. The rearrangement links TRBV6-5 to TRBJ2-1, with D maybe TRBD2 (5 bases). Germline V CDR1 and CDR2: MNHEY, SVGAGI. Trimming took off 2 bases at V and 1 base at J, with 9 bases between the two ends. This CDR3 has 15 amino acids. CDR3 coding DNA: TGTGCCAGCAGTTACGGACTTCCTTCCTACAATGAGCAGTTCTTC. Translated, it gives CASSYGLPSYNEQFF.

The genes are TRBV6-6 and TRBJ2-2; no reliable D call. The CDR3 extends over 16 amino acids. In germline, CDR1 is MNHNY, CDR2 SVGAGI (reference sequence). V lost 0 bases and J lost 2, with 10 bases in between. DNA for the CDR3: TGTGCCAGCAGTTACTCGGCCCATACAAACACCGGGGAGCTGTTTTTT. This encodes CASSYSAHTNTGELFF.